This T cell receptor beta chain was profiled in a study of Ad26.COV2.S vaccination and SARS-CoV-2 variants. At the level of the study: Each vaccinee took Ad26.COV2.S intramuscularly, once or twice 56 days apart.

TCRdb's copy holds only in-frame clones and misses some; the assay was immunoSEQ multiplex PCR. The sample lists approximately 480,000 clones, around 90% occurring once. Treatment in this sample: some 20 received Ad26.COV2.S at low or high dose, single or two shots; five or six received placebo; per-sample allocation not given. Collection of samples fell on day 63 after the first vaccine or placebo injection. Source: peripheral blood, taken in a trial of Ad26.COV2.S vaccine versus placebo. The TCR sequence derives from a person aged 18 to 65 who received the Ad26.COV2.S COVID-19 vaccine or a placebo.

CDR3 bases: TGTGCCAGCAGCCAAGGGAGGACGGCCGACTCTGGGGCCAACGTCCTGACTTTC. Amino acids: CASSQGRTADSGANVLTF. V gene TRBV3-1 (or the pseudogene TRBV3-2) combines with J gene TRBJ2-6; possibly TRBD2 for D (5 bases). Germline V lookup: CDR1 LGHDT, CDR2 YNNKEL (reference sequence). The V end was cut by 1 base, the J end by 0 bases, with 13 bases between. CDR3 length: 18 amino acids.